Reported below is one TCR beta chain. The antigen is undetermined. The PCR employed 60 Vbeta primers together with 13 Jbeta primers. TCRdb's table, derived via immunoSEQ multiplex PCR, lists solely in-frame clones and lacks some. This table holds 110,000 or so clones, approximately 84% found once. The sample belongs to a study of cytomegalovirus exposure and HLA in healthy donors. Study results and limitations: An apparent linkage of common viral pathogens to several of the most significant clusters emerged in a later analysis. Analyzed later, most CMV-associated TCR beta chains appeared HLA-restricted.

J gave up 3 bases and V 0 bases, and 6 bases lay outside the gene matches. The CDR3 extends over 16 amino acids. Germline CDR1 and CDR2: LGHNA and YSLEER. This receptor was identified in a male donor in good health and CMV-seronegative. What was sequenced was PBMCs. The chain links TRBV4-3 to TRBJ2-7, with 9 positions matching TRBD1. CDR3 in amino acids: CASSQERSTGGYEQYF. Here the CDR3 DNA reads TGCGCCAGCAGCCAAGAGAGGTCGACAGGGGGCTACGAGCAGTACTTC.